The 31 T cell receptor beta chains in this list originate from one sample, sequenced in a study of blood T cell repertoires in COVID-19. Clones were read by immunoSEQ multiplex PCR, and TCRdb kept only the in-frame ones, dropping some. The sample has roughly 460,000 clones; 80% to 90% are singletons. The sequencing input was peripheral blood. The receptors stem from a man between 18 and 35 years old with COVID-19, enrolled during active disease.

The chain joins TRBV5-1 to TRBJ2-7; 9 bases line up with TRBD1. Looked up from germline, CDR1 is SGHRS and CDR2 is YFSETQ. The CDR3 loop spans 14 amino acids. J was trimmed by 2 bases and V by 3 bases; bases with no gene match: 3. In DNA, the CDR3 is TGCGCCAGCAGCTGGACAGGGGCTGCCTACGAGCAGTACTTC. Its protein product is CASSWTGAAYEQYF.

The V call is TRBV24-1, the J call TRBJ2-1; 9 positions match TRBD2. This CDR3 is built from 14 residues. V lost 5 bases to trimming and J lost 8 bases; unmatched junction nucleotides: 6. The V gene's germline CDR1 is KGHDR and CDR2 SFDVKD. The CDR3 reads CATSGGRAFDEQFF. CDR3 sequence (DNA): TGTGCCACCAGTGGCGGGAGGGCCTTCGATGAGCAGTTCTTC.

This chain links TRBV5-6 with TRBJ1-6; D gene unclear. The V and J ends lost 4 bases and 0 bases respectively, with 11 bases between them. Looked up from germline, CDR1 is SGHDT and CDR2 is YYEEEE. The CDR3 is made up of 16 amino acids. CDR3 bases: TGTGCCAGCAGCCTGGGTCCCCTCTCCTATAATTCACCCCTCCACTTT. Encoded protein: CASSLGPLSYNSPLHF.

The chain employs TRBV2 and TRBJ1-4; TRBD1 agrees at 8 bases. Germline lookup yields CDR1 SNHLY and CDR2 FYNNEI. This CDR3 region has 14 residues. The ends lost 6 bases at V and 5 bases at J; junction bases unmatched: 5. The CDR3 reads CASRKDRGNEKLFF. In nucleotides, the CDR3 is TGTGCCAGCAGAAAAGACAGGGGCAATGAAAAACTGTTTTTT.

The DNA for the CDR3 is TGTGCCAGCAGTGAACTAGGCCGTCCGGAAGCTGGGGCCAACGTCCTGACTTTC. As protein: CASSELGRPEAGANVLTF. The rearrangement uses TRBV6-1 and TRBJ2-6; D is unresolved. The CDR3 spans 18 residues. Looked up from germline, CDR1 is MNHNS and CDR2 is SASEGT. The V gene lost 2 bases and the J gene lost 2 bases, with 16 bases spanning the gap.

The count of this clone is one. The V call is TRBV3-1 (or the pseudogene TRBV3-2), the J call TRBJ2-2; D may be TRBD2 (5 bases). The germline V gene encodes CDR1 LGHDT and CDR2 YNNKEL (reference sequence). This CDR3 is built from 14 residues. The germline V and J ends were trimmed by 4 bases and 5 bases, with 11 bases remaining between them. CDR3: CASSLPSGTGELFF. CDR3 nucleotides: TGTGCCAGCAGCCTCCCGTCGGGGACCGGGGAGCTGTTTTTT.

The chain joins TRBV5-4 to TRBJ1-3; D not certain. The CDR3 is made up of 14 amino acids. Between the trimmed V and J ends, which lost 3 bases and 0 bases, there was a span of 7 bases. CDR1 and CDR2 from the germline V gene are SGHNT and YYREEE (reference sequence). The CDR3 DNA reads TGTGCCAGCAGCTCCAGTTACTCTGGAAACACCATATATTTT. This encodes CASSSSYSGNTIYF.

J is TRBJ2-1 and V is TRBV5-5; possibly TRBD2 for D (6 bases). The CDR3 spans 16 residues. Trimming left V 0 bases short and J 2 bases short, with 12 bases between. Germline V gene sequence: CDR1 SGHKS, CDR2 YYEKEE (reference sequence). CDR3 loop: CASSLGVLAPYNEQFF. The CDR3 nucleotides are TGTGCCAGCAGCTTGGGAGTTCTAGCGCCCTACAATGAGCAGTTCTTC. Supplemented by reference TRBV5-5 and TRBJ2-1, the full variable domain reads DAGVTQSPTHLIKTRGQQVTLRCSPISGHKSVSWYQQVLGQGPQFIFQYYEKEERGRGNFPDRFSARQFPNYSSELNVNALLLGDSALYLCASSLGVLAPYNEQFFGPGTRLTVL.

For the CDR3, the DNA is TGTGCCACAGCTAGCGCAGCCTACGAGCAGTACTTC. It codes for CATASAAYEQYF. This chain joins TRBV10-3 and TRBJ2-7, with TRBD2 as a possible D gene (6 bases). Between the trimmed V and J ends, which lost 10 bases and 2 bases, there was a span of 12 bases. The CDR3 is 12 residues long. Germline CDR1 reads ENHRY; CDR2 reads SYGVKD.

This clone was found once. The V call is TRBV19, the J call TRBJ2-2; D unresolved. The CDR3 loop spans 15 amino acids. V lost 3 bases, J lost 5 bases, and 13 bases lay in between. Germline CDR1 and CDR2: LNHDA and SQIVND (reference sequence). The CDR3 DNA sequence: TGTGCCAGTAGTATGAGTCTAGTTGGGACCGGGGAGCTGTTTTTT. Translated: CASSMSLVGTGELFF.

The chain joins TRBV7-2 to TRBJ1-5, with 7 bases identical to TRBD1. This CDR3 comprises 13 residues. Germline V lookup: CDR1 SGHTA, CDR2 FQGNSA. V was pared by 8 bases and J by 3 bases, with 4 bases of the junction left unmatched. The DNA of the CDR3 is TGTGCCAGCGGGACAGCTCCCAATCAGCCCCAGCATTTT. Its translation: CASGTAPNQPQHF.

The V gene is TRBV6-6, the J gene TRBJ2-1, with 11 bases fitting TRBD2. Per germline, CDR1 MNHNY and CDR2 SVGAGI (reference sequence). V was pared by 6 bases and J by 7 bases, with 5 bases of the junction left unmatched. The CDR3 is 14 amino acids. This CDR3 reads CASSPLAGGNEQFF. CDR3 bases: TGTGCCAGCAGCCCCCTAGCGGGAGGAAATGAGCAGTTCTTC.

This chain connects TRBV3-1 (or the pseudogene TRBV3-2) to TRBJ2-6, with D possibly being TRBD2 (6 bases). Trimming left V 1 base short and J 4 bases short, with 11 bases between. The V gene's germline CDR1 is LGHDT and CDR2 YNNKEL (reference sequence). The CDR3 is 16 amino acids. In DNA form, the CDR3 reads TGTGCCAGCAGCCAAGTACGGGGGACCGGGGCCAACGTCCTGACTTTC. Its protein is CASSQVRGTGANVLTF.

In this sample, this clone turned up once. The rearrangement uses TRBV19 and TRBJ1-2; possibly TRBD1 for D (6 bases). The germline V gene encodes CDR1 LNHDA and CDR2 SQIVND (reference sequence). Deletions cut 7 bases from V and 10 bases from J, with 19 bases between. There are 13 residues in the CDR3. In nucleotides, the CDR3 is TGTGCCAGTACCGATAGGGCGACAGGTATCTACACCTTC. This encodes CASTDRATGIYTF.

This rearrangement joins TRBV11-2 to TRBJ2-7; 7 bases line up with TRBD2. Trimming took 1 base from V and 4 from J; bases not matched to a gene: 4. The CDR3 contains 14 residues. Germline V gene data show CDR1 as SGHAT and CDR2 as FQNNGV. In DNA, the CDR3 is TGTGCCAGCAGCTTAGCAGCGGGAAGGTACGAGCAGTACTTC. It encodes CASSLAAGRYEQYF. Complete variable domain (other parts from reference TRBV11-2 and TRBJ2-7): EAGVAQSPRYKIIEKRQSVAFWCNPISGHATLYWYQQILGQGPKLLIQFQNNGVVDDSQLPKDRFSAERLKGVDSTLKIQPAKLEDSAVYLCASSLAAGRYEQYFGPGTRLTVT.

CDR3 in DNA: TGTGCCAGCAGCCCAAGTCCCGGGACTAGCGGAGAAAACATTCAGTACTTC. Translation gives CASSPSPGTSGENIQYF. This rearrangement joins TRBV3-1 (or the pseudogene TRBV3-2) to TRBJ2-4; 11 nucleotides agree with TRBD2. The CDR3 length is 17 residues. The junction had 10 bases not matched to a gene; V was cut back by 4 bases and J by 5 bases. Germline V CDR1 and CDR2: LGHDT, YNNKEL (reference sequence).

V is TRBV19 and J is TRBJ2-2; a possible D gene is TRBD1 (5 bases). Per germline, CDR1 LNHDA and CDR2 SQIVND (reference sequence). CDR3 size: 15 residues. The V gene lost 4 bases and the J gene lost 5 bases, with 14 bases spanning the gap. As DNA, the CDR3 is TGTGCCAGTAGTAAGGGCACAGGACCTACCGGGGAGCTGTTTTTT. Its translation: CASSKGTGPTGELFF.

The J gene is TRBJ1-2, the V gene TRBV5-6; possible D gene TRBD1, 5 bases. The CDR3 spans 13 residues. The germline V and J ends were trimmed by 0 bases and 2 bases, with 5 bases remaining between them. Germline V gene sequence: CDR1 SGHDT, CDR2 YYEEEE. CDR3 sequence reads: CASSLGQNYGYTF. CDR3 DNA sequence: TGTGCCAGCAGCTTGGGACAGAACTATGGCTACACCTTC.

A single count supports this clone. CDR3 coding DNA: TGCAGCGTTGAAAGTACAGGGCACAGGAATGGCTACACCTTC. Residues: CSVESTGHRNGYTF. J is TRBJ1-2 and V is TRBV29-1, with D possibly TRBD1 on 6 matching bases. Deletions cut 2 bases from V and 6 bases from J, with 16 bases between. Germline loops: CDR1 SQVTM, CDR2 ANQGSEA. The CDR3 is 14 amino acids.

The DNA for the CDR3 is TGTGCCAGCAGCCATCTAGCGGGGAACAATGAGCAGTTCTTC. This sequence encodes CASSHLAGNNEQFF. This chain links TRBV3-1 (or the pseudogene TRBV3-2) with TRBJ2-1; 9 bases align to TRBD2. CDR1 is LGHDT and CDR2 is YNNKEL in the germline V gene (reference sequence). The CDR3 is 14 amino acids. V shed 3 bases, J shed 5 bases, and the junction held 2 bases outside the gene matches.

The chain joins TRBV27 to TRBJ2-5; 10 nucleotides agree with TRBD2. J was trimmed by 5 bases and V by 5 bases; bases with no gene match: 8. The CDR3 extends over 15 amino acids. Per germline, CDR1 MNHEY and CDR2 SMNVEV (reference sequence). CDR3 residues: CASSTSSGSWETQYF. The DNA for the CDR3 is TGTGCCAGCAGTACTTCTAGCGGGAGCTGGGAGACCCAGTACTTC.

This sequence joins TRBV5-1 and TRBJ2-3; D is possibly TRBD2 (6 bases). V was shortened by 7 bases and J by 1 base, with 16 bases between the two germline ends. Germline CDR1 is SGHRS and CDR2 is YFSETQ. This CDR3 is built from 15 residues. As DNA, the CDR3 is TGCGCCAGCGGAAAAACGGGGGTCGGCACAGATACGCAGTATTTT. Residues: CASGKTGVGTDTQYF.

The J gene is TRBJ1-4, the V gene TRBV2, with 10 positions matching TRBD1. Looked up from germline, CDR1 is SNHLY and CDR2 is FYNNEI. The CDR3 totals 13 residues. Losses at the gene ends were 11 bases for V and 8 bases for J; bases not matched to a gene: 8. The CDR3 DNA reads TGTGCCGACCGACAGGGGGCGGACGAAAAACTGTTTTTT. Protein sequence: CADRQGADEKLFF. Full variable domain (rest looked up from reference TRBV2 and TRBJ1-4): EPEVTQTPSHQVTQMGQEVILRCVPISNHLYFYWYRQILGQKVEFLVSFYNNEISEKSEIFDDQFSVERPDGSNFTLKIRSTKLEDSAMYFCADRQGADEKLFFGSGTQLSVL.

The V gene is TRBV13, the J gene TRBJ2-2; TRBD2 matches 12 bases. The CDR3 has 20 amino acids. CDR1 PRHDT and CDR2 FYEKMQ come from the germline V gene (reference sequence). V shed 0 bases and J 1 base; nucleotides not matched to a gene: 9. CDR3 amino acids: CASSLGPWTSGEENTGELFF. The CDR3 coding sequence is TGTGCCAGCAGCTTAGGCCCCTGGACTAGCGGGGAAGAGAACACCGGGGAGCTGTTTTTT.

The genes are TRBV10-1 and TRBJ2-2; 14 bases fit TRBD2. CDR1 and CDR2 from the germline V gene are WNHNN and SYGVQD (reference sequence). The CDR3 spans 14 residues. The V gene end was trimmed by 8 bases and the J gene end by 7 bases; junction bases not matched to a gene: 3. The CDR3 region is CASAGTSGSGELFF. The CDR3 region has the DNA TGCGCCAGCGCCGGGACTAGCGGGAGCGGGGAGCTGTTTTTT.

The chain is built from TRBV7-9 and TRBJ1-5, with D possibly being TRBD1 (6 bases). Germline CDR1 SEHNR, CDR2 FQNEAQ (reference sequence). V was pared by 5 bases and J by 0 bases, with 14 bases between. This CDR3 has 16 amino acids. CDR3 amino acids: CASSTEQGPSNQPQHF. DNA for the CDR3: TGTGCCAGCAGCACTGAACAGGGTCCTAGCAATCAGCCCCAGCATTTT.

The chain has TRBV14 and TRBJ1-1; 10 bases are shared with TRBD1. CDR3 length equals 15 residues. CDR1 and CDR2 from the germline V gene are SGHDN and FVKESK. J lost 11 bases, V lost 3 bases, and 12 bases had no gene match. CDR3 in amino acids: CASSQIGQGGDRAFF. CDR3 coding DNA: TGTGCCAGCAGCCAGATCGGACAGGGGGGAGATCGGGCTTTCTTT.

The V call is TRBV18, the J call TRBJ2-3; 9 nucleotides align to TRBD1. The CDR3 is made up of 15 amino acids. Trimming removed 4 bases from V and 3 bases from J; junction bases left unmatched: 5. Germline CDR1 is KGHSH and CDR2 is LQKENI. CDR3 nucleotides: TGTGCCAGCTCACGCAACAGGGGGCAAACAGATACGCAGTATTTT. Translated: CASSRNRGQTDTQYF.

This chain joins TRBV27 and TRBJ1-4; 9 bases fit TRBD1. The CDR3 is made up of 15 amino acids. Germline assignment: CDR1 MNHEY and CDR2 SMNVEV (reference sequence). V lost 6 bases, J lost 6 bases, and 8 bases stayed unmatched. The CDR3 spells CASRPQGAIDEKLFF. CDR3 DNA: TGTGCCAGCAGACCACAGGGGGCTATTGATGAAAAACTGTTTTTT.

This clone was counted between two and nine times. The CDR3 protein is CASRLTGRSYEQYF. CDR3 nucleotide sequence: TGTGCCAGCAGGTTGACAGGGAGATCCTACGAGCAGTACTTC. The genes are TRBV6-5 and TRBJ2-7, with 7 bases aligning to TRBD1. V was clipped by 6 bases and J by 1 base; unmatched bases: 6. The length of the CDR3 is 14 residues. CDR1 and CDR2 from the germline V gene are MNHEY and SVGAGI.

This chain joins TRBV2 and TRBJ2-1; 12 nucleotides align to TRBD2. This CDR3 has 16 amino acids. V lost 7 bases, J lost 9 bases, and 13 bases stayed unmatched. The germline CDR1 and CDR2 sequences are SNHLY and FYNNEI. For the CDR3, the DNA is TGTGCCAGCAAAATTAAGCTAGCGGGAGGGCCCAGTGAGCAGTTCTTC. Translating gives CASKIKLAGGPSEQFF.